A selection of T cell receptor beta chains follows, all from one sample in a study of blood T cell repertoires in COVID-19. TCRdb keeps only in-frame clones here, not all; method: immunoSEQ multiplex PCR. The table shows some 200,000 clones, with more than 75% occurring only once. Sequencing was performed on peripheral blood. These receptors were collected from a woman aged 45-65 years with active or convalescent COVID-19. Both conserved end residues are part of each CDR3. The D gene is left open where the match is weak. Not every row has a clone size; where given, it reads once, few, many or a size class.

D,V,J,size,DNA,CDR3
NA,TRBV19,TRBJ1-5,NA,TGTGCCAGTAGTATGGGAGGGAACCAGCCCCAGCATTTT,CASSMGGNQPQHF
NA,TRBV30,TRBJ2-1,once,TGTGCCTGGGGCAGGGTAAATGAGCAGTTCTTC,CAWGRVNEQFF
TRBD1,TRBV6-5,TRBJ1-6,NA,TGTGCCGTCGAACGGGACAGGGCTTCACCCCTCCACTTT,CAVERDRASPLHF
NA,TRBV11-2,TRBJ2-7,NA,TGTGCCAGCAGCCGAGCCTACGAGCAGTACTTC,CASSRAYEQYF
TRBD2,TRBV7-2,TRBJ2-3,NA,TGTGCCAGCAGCTTAACAGCGGGAGGGCACGGTACGCAGTATTTT,CASSLTAGGHGTQYF
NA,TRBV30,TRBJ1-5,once,TGTGCCTGGAGTGGGGGGGGGAACCAGTGGCCCCAGCATTTT,CAWSGGGNQWPQHF
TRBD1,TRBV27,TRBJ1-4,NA,TGTGCCAGCAGTTTATTAGGGGACAGGGGGCGCGGTAATGAAAAACTGTTTTTT,CASSLLGDRGRGNEKLFF
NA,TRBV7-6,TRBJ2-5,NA,TGTGCCAGCAGCTTAGGGAATGGGCAGGGAGAGACCCAGTACTTC,CASSLGNGQGETQYF
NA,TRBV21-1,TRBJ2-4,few,TGTGCCAGCAGCAAAGCGGGGCGAGCCAAAAACATTCAGTACTTC,CASSKAGRAKNIQYF
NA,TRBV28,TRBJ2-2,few,TGTGCCAGCAGTTCCCGGGACAAGAACACCGGGGAGCTGTTTTTT,CASSSRDKNTGELFF
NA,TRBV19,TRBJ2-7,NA,TGTGCCAGTAGTCCGGGACACCGAGGTGACGAGCAGTACTTC,CASSPGHRGDEQYF
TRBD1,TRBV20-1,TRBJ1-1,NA,TGCAGTGCCCAAGACAGGGGGCTAGCTTTCTTT,CSAQDRGLAFF
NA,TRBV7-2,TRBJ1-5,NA,TGTGCCAGCAGCGTAACGAGGGGGTCGAATCAGCCCCAGCATTTT,CASSVTRGSNQPQHF
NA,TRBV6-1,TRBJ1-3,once,TGTGCCAGTGGGGGCAAATACCGCTCTGGAAACACCATATATTTT,CASGGKYRSGNTIYF
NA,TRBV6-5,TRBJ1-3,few,TGTGCCAGCATCCCTAACAGGGATAGAAACACCATATATTTT,CASIPNRDRNTIYF
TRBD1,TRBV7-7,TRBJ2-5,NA,TGTGCTAGCAGCCGTGTCGGACAGGGGGTTGTGGAGACCCAGTACTTC,CASSRVGQGVVETQYF
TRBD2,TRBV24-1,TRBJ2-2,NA,TGTGCCACTCGGGGGGTCACCGGGGAGCTGTTTTTT,CATRGVTGELFF
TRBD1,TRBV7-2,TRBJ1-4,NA,TGTGCCAGCAGCTCCGGGACAGGGCTAGAAAAACTGTTTTTT,CASSSGTGLEKLFF
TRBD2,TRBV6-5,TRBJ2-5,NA,TGTGCCAGCGCCCTCTGGGGGGGTTCCGAAGAGACCCAGTACTTC,CASALWGGSEETQYF
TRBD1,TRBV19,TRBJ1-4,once,TGTGCCAGTAGTTCCGGGACAGCCTTCATCGATGAAAAACTGTTTTTT,CASSSGTAFIDEKLFF
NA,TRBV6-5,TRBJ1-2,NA,TGTGCCAGCGGACAGACCTATGGCTACACCTTC,CASGQTYGYTF
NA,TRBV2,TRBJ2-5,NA,TGTGCCAGCACATCGGGAGCACGAGAGACCCAGTACTTC,CASTSGARETQYF
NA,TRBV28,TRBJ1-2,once,TGTGCCAGCAATACTCTCGGCTATGGCTACACCTTC,CASNTLGYGYTF
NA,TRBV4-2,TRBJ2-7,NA,TGTGCCAGCAGCCAAGCGCTACCCGGTAGCGTCCCTAGACACGAGCAGTACTTC,CASSQALPGSVPRHEQYF
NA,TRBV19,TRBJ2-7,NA,TGTGCCAGTAGTATAGGGCAGGCCTCCTACGAGCAGTACTTC,CASSIGQASYEQYF
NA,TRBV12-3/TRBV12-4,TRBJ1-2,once,TGTGCCAGCAGTTACCAGGGTGGGGGCTACACCTTC,CASSYQGGGYTF
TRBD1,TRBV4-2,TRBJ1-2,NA,TGTGCCAGCAGCCTTAGGACAGGGGACAACTATGGCTACACCTTC,CASSLRTGDNYGYTF
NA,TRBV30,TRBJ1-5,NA,TGTGCCTGGAGTGACGGTAATCAGCCCCAGCATTTT,CAWSDGNQPQHF
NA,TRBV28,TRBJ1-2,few,TGTGCCAGCACGGCACAGGCTAACTATGGCTACACCTTC,CASTAQANYGYTF
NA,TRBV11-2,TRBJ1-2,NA,TGTGCCAGCAGCACCCAGCTGAGGGCTAACTATGGCTACACCTTC,CASSTQLRANYGYTF
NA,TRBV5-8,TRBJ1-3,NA,TGTGCCAGCGGAAGGACGGACTCGCCGGGCACCATATATTTT,CASGRTDSPGTIYF
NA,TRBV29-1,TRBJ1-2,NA,TGCAGCGTTGAAGGGCAGGGCTATAACTATGGCTACACCTTC,CSVEGQGYNYGYTF
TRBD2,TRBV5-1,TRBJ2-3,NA,TGCGCCAGCAGCTTAGGGGGCGGGAGGGCCCAAGATACGCAGTATTTT,CASSLGGGRAQDTQYF
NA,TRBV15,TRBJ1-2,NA,TGTGCCACCAGCAGAGATCTCGTCCAGGGCAACTATGGCTACACCTTC,CATSRDLVQGNYGYTF
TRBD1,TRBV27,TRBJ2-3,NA,TGTGCCAGCAGTTCGACAGGGGGGCCAGATACGCAGTATTTT,CASSSTGGPDTQYF
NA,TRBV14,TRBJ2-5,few,TGTGCCAGCAGCCAAGATCTTACGGGGGAGACCCAGTACTTC,CASSQDLTGETQYF
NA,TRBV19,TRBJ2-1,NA,TGTGCCAGTAGGGGTGGGGAGGCAATAAATGAGCAGTTCTTC,CASRGGEAINEQFF
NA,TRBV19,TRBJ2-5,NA,TGTGCCAGTAGCCCGGGTGGACAGCGCCAAGAGACCCAGTACTTC,CASSPGGQRQETQYF
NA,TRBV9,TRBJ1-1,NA,TGTGCCAGCAGCGTAGGAGGCAGCTCGAACACTGAAGCTTTCTTT,CASSVGGSSNTEAFF
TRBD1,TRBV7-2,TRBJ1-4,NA,TGTGCCAGCAGCCCAAGGGGCCGGGACAGGGGGCCTGTTAATGAAAAACTGTTTTTT,CASSPRGRDRGPVNEKLFF
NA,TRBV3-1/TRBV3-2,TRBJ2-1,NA,TGTGCCAGCAGCCAAGTCCCACAAGGAGGTAAGCAGTTCTTC,CASSQVPQGGKQFF
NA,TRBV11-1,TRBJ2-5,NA,TGTGCCAGCAGCTTAAACTGGGCAGGCCAAGAGACCCAGTACTTC,CASSLNWAGQETQYF
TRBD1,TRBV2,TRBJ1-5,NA,TGTGCCAGCCGGGGTGACAGGGGGGGTCAGCCCCAGCATTTT,CASRGDRGGQPQHF
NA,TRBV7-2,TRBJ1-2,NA,TGTGCCAGCAGCTTAGGGGGAGGCGACTATGGCTACACCTTC,CASSLGGGDYGYTF
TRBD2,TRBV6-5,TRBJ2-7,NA,TGTGCCAGCAGTTACGCGGGGGGGGAGGAGCAGTACTTC,CASSYAGGEEQYF
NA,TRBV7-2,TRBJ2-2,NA,TGTGCCAGCAGCCCTAATGGAGGGGCTAACACCGGGGAGCTGTTTTTT,CASSPNGGANTGELFF
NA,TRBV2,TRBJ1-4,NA,TGTGCCAGCAGGGGGAGCACTATTGAAAAACTGTTTTTT,CASRGSTIEKLFF
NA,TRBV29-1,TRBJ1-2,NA,TGCAGCGTTGGCGAGGAAAACTATGGCTACACCTTC,CSVGEENYGYTF
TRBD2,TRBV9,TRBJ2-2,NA,TGTGCCAGCTCCTCAGGGGCGGGACTAGGCACCGGGGAGCTGTTTTTT,CASSSGAGLGTGELFF
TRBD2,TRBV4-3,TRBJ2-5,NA,TGCGCCAGCAGCCAAGGGTGGGGCGGGGGTGCAGAGACCCAGTACTTC,CASSQGWGGGAETQYF
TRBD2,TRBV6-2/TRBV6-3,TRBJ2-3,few,TGTGCCAGCAGCCCTCAACCCAGCGGGGGTACGCATACGCAGTATTTT,CASSPQPSGGTHTQYF
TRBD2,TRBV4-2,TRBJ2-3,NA,TGTGCCAGCAGCCAACAGCGGGGGGGGTGGGATACGCAGTATTTT,CASSQQRGGWDTQYF
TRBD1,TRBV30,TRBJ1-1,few,TGTGCCTGGACACGGGACAGGTTCTTCAACACTGAAGCTTTCTTT,CAWTRDRFFNTEAFF
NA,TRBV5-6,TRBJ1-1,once,TGTGCCAGCAGCTTGGCTGGGCGACAAAACCTGAACACTGAAGCTTTCTTT,CASSLAGRQNLNTEAFF
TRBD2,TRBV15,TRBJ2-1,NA,TGTGCCACCAGCAGAGGACTAGCAGGCGTTGAGCAGTTCTTC,CATSRGLAGVEQFF